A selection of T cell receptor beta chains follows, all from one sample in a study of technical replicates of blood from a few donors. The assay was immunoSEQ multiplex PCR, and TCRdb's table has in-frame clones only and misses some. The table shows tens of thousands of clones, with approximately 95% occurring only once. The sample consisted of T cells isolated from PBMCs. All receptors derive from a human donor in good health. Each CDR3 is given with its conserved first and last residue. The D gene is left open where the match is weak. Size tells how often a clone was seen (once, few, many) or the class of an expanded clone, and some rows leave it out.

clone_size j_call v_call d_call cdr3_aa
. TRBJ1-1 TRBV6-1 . CASSEVDGGTEAFF
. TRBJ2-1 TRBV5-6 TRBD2 CASTTSRTYNEQFF
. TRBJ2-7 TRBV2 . CASSESGPYEQYF
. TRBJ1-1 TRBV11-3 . CASSRGGTEAFF
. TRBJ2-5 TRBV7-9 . CASSLGQGGLETQYF
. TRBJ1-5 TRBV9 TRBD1 CASSVADRESQPQHF
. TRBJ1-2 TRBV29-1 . CSVPLNGYTF
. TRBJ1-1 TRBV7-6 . CASSLQGNTEAFF
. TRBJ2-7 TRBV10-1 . CASSESQRSDEQYF
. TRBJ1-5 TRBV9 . CASSESGGNQPQHF
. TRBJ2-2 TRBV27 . CASQGRRYTGELFF
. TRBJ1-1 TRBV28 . CASSKGGTANTEAFF
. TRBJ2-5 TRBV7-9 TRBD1 CASSFLGGVRETQYF
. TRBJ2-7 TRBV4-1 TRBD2 CASRPGGLASYEQYF
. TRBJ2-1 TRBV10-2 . CASIGTARSSYNEQFF
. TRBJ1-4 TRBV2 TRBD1 CASRGTDRNEKLFF
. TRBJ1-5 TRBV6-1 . CASSELGGWGNQPQHF
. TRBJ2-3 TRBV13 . CASSPLPFSPGAEEDTQYF
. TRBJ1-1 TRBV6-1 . CASSETQVLIYTEAFF
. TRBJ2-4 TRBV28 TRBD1 CASSLTGDIQYF
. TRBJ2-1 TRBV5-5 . CASSIRDFSYNEQFF
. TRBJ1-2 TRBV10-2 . CASTQVLDYGYTF
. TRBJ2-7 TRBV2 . CASTYRVDEQYF
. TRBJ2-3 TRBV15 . CATSPTDSGTDTQYF
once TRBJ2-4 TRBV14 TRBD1 CASSQGKTGGSKNIQYF
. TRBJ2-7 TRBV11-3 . CASSPRGNEQYF
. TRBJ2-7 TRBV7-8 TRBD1 CASSLTGTGMYEQYF
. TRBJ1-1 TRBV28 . CASTPPRGNTEAFF
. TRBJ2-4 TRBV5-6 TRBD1 CASSSGTGKNIQYF
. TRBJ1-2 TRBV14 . CASSQKQGWINYGYTF
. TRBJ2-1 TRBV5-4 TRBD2 CASSFKGLAGGSYNEQFF
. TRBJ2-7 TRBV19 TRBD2 CASSIAETSGTEQYF
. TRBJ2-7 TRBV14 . CASSQVGLSYEQYF
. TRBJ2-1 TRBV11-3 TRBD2 CASSLAGRGGRNEQFF
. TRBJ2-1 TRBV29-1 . CSARVTYNEQFF
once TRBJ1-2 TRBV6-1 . CASSEGWQVAYGYTF
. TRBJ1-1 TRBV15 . CATRGAMNTEAFF
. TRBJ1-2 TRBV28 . CASSLGQTVSTNYGYTF
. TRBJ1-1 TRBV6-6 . CAVQQGRNTEAFF
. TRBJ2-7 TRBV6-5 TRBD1 CASSYRDRAYEQYF
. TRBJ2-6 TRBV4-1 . CASSQSIRRSGANVLTF
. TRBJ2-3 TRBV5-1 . CASSFTRTGSPQYF